These T cell receptor beta chains were read from a single sample in a study of blood T cell repertoires in COVID-19. The repertoire was sequenced with immunoSEQ multiplex PCR; TCRdb's copy has only in-frame clones and lacks some. In the table there are around 150,000 clones, roughly 84% of which are singletons. Material for sequencing was peripheral blood. These receptor sequences come from a woman aged 60 to 75 with COVID-19, enrolled during active disease. CDR3s include the opening cysteine and the closing phenylalanine or tryptophan. D genes are given only for firm matches. Clone size is given for some rows only: seen once, a few or many times, or a class if the clone is expanded.

.	.	TRBV5-1	TRBJ1-1	CASSFLSGDTEAFF	TGCGCCAGCAGCTTCCTCTCCGGAGACACTGAAGCTTTCTTT
TRBD1	once	TRBV7-9	TRBJ1-1	CASSPGTGGVALNTEAFF	TGTGCCAGCAGCCCCGGGACAGGGGGCGTTGCTTTGAACACTGAAGCTTTCTTT
.	.	TRBV4-2	TRBJ2-3	CASSQDSGLNTQYF	TGTGCCAGCAGCCAAGACTCGGGTTTGAATACGCAGTATTTT
.	.	TRBV7-9	TRBJ1-1	CASSFYKNTEAFF	TGTGCCAGCAGCTTCTATAAGAACACTGAAGCTTTCTTT
.	.	TRBV18	TRBJ1-1	CASLTGMNTEAFF	TGTGCCAGCCTGACAGGAATGAACACTGAAGCTTTCTTT
TRBD2	.	TRBV7-2	TRBJ2-1	CASSLSITRGGEQFF	TGTGCCAGCAGCTTATCAATCACCCGGGGGGGTGAGCAGTTCTTC
TRBD1	.	TRBV25-1	TRBJ1-2	CASSSIQGARYGYTF	TGTGCCAGCAGCAGCATACAGGGGGCTAGGTATGGCTACACCTTC
TRBD2	.	TRBV6-4	TRBJ2-7	CASRLAESYEQYF	TGTGCCAGCAGACTAGCGGAATCCTACGAGCAGTACTTC
TRBD1	.	TRBV29-1	TRBJ1-2	CSVAPTGGYGYTF	TGCAGCGTTGCCCCTACAGGGGGTTATGGCTACACCTTC
TRBD1	.	TRBV6-1	TRBJ2-1	CASSAPVGQGYNEQFF	TGTGCCAGCAGTGCCCCAGTGGGACAGGGCTACAATGAGCAGTTCTTC
.	.	TRBV21-1	TRBJ1-6	CASSKEIFRGGENNSPLHF	TGTGCCAGCAGCAAAGAAATTTTCCGAGGGGGTGAGAATAATTCACCCCTCCACTTT
.	.	TRBV6-1	TRBJ1-1	CASSVSQGNTEAFF	TGTGCCAGCAGCGTTAGTCAGGGGAACACTGAAGCTTTCTTT
TRBD2	.	TRBV9	TRBJ2-7	CASSVGRGRYEQYF	TGTGCCAGCAGCGTGGGGAGGGGCCGGTACGAGCAGTACTTC
TRBD1	.	TRBV15	TRBJ2-3	CATSIPGQGRTDTQYF	TGTGCCACCAGCATCCCGGGACAGGGAAGGACAGATACGCAGTATTTT
TRBD1	.	TRBV19	TRBJ1-3	CASSFTSQGAGGNTIYF	TGTGCCAGTAGTTTCACCTCTCAGGGGGCCGGTGGAAACACCATATATTTT
.	.	TRBV5-6	TRBJ2-5	CASSSTNSETQYF	TGTGCCAGCAGCTCGACTAACTCAGAGACCCAGTACTTC
.	.	TRBV5-6	TRBJ2-3	CASSFTGTISTDTQYF	TGTGCCAGCAGCTTCACCGGGACAATTAGCACAGATACGCAGTATTTT
TRBD1	.	TRBV3-1/TRBV3-2	TRBJ1-1	CASSYLPGQGFTEAFF	TGTGCCAGCAGCTACCTACCGGGACAGGGCTTCACTGAAGCTTTCTTT
.	.	TRBV3-1/TRBV3-2	TRBJ2-1	CASSQEVYNEQFF	TGTGCCAGCAGCCAGGAGGTCTACAATGAGCAGTTCTTC
.	.	TRBV12-3/TRBV12-4	TRBJ1-5	CASSFQVDQPQHF	TGTGCCAGCAGTTTCCAGGTCGATCAGCCCCAGCATTTT
TRBD1	.	TRBV5-1	TRBJ1-3	CASTSGTDSGNTIYF	TGCGCCAGCACCTCCGGGACAGATTCTGGAAACACCATATATTTT
TRBD1	.	TRBV6-5	TRBJ1-5	CASSLGQGGNQPQHF	TGTGCCAGCAGTCTAGGACAGGGGGGGAATCAGCCCCAGCATTTT
.	.	TRBV3-1/TRBV3-2	TRBJ1-3	CASSQGQLSGNTIYF	TGTGCCAGCAGCCAAGGACAGCTCTCTGGAAACACCATATATTTT
TRBD1	.	TRBV27	TRBJ1-5	CASSFRGGGGQPQHF	TGTGCCAGCAGTTTCCGAGGGGGCGGAGGTCAGCCCCAGCATTTT
.	.	TRBV9	TRBJ2-2	CASSSPGTPNTGELFF	TGTGCCAGCAGCTCCCCCGGGACTCCTAACACCGGGGAGCTGTTTTTT
TRBD2	.	TRBV15	TRBJ2-1	CATSRETSGDTYNEQFF	TGTGCCACCAGCAGAGAGACTAGCGGGGACACCTACAATGAGCAGTTCTTC
TRBD1	few	TRBV2	TRBJ1-3	CASAGGALVGNTIYF	TGTGCCAGCGCAGGGGGCGCTTTGGTTGGAAACACCATATATTTT
.	once	TRBV28	TRBJ1-4	CASSSGGVNEKLFF	TGTGCCAGCAGTAGTGGGGGCGTTAATGAAAAACTGTTTTTT
TRBD2	once	TRBV6-5	TRBJ2-3	CASSWEGIYTDTQYF	TGTGCCAGCAGTTGGGAGGGGATCTACACAGATACGCAGTATTTT
.	.	TRBV7-6	TRBJ1-3	CASRTGLIYF	TGTGCCAGCAGGACAGGCCTCATATATTTT
.	.	TRBV11-1	TRBJ2-5	CASRSWETQYF	TGTGCCAGCAGAAGCTGGGAGACCCAGTACTTC
.	.	TRBV5-1	TRBJ1-2	CASSLPVGEGDGYTF	TGCGCCAGCAGCTTGCCTGTAGGAGAGGGCGATGGCTACACCTTC
.	.	TRBV27	TRBJ2-2	CASSLPPGSINSGELFF	TGTGCCAGCAGTTTGCCCCCCGGTAGCATCAATTCCGGGGAGCTGTTTTTT
.	.	TRBV9	TRBJ1-2	CASSVALGTRGYGYTF	TGTGCCAGCAGCGTGGCCCTTGGCACCAGAGGCTATGGCTACACCTTC
.	.	TRBV11-3	TRBJ2-2	CASRETVRGELFF	TGTGCCAGCAGGGAGACAGTACGCGGGGAGCTGTTTTTT